The 7 T cell receptor beta chains below come from one sample, sequenced in a study of T cell clonality in common variable immunodeficiency. Profiled with immunoSEQ multiplex PCR; TCRdb holds only in-frame clones, not every one. This table holds 25,000 to 40,000 clones with no singletons; the top ten claim 3.8%. Sequencing was done on a sample of peripheral blood mononuclear cells. Source of these receptors: a person aged 18 to 75 in good health.

Remarks on this clone: The read ends 3 residues before the CDR3 terminus; that terminus is restored from the germline J gene. This rearrangement joins TRBV5-1 to TRBJ2-7; TRBD2 matches 8 bases. The germline V gene has CDR1 SGHRS and CDR2 YFSETQ. With V trimmed by 4 bases and J by 3 bases, 12 bases remained unmatched. The CDR3 totals 16 residues. The sequenced CDR3 bases are TGCGCCAGCAGCGGGGGGGGTAGCGGGGCAGGCTACGAG. As protein: CASSGGGSGAGYE. The CDR3 in full is CASSGGGSGAGYEQYF.

About this clone itself: The read terminates 3 residues before the CDR3 end, so the remaining end is supplied by the germline J gene. This chain links TRBV18 with TRBJ1-2; no reliable D call. The CDR3 totals 16 residues. Per germline, CDR1 KGHSH and CDR2 LQKENI. CDR3 DNA (partial): TGTGCCAGCTCACCACCGAGCTCTGGTTACACAGATACC. The encoded protein is CASSPPSSGYTDT. In full, the CDR3 is CASSPPSSGYTDTYTF.

There are many counts of this clone. An end of the junction does not agree with germline; a read error may underlie this. The read terminates 3 residues ahead of where the CDR3 ends, so the germline J gene completes it. The chain recombines TRBV4-2 with TRBJ1-2; D gene ambiguous. The germline CDR1 and CDR2 sequences are LGHNA and YNFKEQ. The CDR3 totals 13 residues. Partial CDR3 DNA: TGCGCCAGCAGTGAGACAAGCACCTATGGC. This translates into CASSETSTYG. The full CDR3 is CASSETSTYGYTF.

Ten or more counts support this clone. The read gets to within 3 residues of the CDR3 end, and the germline J gene fills in the rest. V gene TRBV20-1 combines with J gene TRBJ2-1; TRBD2 matches 10 bases. Trimming took 5 bases from V and 4 from J; bases not matched to a gene: 8. In germline, CDR1 is DFQATT, CDR2 SNEGSKA (reference sequence). This CDR3 comprises 15 residues. The sequenced CDR3 bases are TGCAGTGCTTTTTGGACTAGCGGAGCGTACAATGAG. Encoded protein: CSAFWTSGAYNE. The whole CDR3 protein reads CSAFWTSGAYNEQFF.

In this sample, this clone turned up many times. The CDR3 is cut off 3 residues early in the read; its end comes from the germline J gene. This rearrangement joins TRBV2 to TRBJ1-6, with no clear D. CDR3 length: 13 amino acids. The germline gives CDR1 SNHLY, CDR2 FYNNEI. The chain's CDR3 is CASSDALSRPLHF. Incomplete CDR3 DNA: TGTGCCAGCAGTGATGCCCTCTCCCGGCCC.

This clone appeared many times. The CDR3 DNA, read in part, is TGCAGTGCTAGAGGACTAGCGGGGGATACCTACGAG. Translated, it gives CSARGLAGDTYE. The entire CDR3 protein is CSARGLAGDTYEQYF. The chain joins TRBV20-1 to TRBJ2-7; TRBD2 matches 12 bases. The CDR3 extends 3 residues past the end of the read, so its final part is completed from the germline J gene. The germline gives CDR1 DFQATT, CDR2 SNEGSKA (reference sequence). J gave up 2 bases and V 1 base, and 3 bases lay outside the gene matches. CDR3 size: 15 residues.

This clone was found many times. The CDR3 end falls 3 residues outside the read, so it is completed with the germline J gene. The J gene is TRBJ2-2, the V gene TRBV18; 7 nucleotides agree with TRBD1. Germline CDR1 is KGHSH and CDR2 is LQKENI. The CDR3 sequence is 14 residues long. V was pared by 5 bases and J by 4 bases, with 4 bases of the junction left unmatched. CDR3 region: CASSSTGATGELFF. The sequenced part of the CDR3 DNA is TGTGCCAGCTCATCTACAGGGGCCACCGGGGAG.